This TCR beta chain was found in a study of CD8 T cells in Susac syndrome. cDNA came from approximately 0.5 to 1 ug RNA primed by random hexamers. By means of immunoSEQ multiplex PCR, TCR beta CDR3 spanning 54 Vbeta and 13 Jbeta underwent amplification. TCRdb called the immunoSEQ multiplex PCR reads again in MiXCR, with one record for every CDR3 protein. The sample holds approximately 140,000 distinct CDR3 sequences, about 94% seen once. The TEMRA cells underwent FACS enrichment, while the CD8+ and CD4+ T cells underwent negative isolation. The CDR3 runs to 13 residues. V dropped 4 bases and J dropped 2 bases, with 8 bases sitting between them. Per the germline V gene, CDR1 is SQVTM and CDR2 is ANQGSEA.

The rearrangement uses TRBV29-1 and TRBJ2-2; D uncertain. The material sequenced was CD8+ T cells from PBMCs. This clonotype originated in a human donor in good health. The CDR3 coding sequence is TGCAGCGTTGGTCAGTTAAACACCGGGGAGCTGTTTTTT. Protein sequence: CSVGQLNTGELFF.